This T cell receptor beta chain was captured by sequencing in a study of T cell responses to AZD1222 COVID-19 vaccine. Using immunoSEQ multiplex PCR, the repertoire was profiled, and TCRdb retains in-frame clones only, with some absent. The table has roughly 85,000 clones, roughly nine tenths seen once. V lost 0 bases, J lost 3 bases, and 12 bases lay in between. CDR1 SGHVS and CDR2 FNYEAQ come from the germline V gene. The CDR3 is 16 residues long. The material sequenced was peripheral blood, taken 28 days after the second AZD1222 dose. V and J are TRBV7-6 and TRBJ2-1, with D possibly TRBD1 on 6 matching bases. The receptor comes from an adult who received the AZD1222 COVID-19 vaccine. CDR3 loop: CASSLAAQGIYNEQFF. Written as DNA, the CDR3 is TGTGCCAGCAGCTTAGCGGCTCAGGGGATCTACAATGAGCAGTTCTTC.